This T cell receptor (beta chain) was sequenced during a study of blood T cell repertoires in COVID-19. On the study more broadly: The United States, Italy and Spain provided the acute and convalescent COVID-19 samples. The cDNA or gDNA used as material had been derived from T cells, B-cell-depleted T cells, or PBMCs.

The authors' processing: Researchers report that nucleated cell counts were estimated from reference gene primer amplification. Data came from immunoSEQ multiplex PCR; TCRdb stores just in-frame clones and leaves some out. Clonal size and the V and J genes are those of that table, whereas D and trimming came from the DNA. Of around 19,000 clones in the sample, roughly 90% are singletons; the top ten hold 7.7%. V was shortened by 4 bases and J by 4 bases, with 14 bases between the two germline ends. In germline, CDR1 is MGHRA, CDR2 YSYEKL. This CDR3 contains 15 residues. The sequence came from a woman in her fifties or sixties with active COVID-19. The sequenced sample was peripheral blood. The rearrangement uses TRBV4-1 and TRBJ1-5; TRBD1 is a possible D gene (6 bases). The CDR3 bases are TGCGCCAGCAGCCTGGCGGGGGCCACAAATCAGCCCCAGCATTTT. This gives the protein CASSLAGATNQPQHF.